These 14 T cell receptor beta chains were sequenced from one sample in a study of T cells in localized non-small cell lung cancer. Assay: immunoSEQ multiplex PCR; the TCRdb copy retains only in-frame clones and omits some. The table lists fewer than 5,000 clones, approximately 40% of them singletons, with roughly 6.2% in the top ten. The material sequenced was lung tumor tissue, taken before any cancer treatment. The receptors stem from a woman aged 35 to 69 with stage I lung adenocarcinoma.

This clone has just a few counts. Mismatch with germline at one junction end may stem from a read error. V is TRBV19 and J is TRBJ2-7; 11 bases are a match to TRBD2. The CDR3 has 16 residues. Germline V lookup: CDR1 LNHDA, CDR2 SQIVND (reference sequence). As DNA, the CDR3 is TGTGCCAGTAGTTCCCCGCGACTAGCGGGACGGCGGGAGCAGTATTTC. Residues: CASSSPRLAGRREQYF.

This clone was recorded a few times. In DNA form, the CDR3 reads TGTGCCATCCAAGGGGTAACCAATGAAGCTTTCTTT. Residues: CAIQGVTNEAFF. V gene TRBV6-8 combines with J gene TRBJ1-1; perhaps TRBD1 as D (5 bases). Germline values: CDR1 MNHGY, CDR2 SAAAGT. The CDR3 consists of 12 residues. The V end lost 10 bases, the J end lost 7 bases, and 16 bases lay between the germline ends.

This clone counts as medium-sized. The CDR3 sequence is CASSLGTGVTDTQYF. CDR3 bases: TGTGCCAGCAGCTTAGGGACAGGGGTAACAGATACGCAGTATTTT. The chain uses TRBV11-3 and TRBJ2-3; 9 bases fit TRBD1. CDR1 is SGHNT, CDR2 YENEEA, per germline. Trimming took 1 base from V and 3 from J; bases not matched to a gene: 2. The CDR3 totals 15 residues.

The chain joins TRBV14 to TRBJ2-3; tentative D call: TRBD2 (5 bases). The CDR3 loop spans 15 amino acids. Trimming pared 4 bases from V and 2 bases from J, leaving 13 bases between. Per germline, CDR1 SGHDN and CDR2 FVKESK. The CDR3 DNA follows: TGTGCCAGCAGCCGTATGCTAGCTGCCACAGATACGCAGTATTTT. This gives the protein CASSRMLAATDTQYF.

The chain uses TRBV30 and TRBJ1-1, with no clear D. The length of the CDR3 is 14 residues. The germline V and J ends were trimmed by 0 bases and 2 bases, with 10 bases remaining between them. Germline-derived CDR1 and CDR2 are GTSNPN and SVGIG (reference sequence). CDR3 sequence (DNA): TGTGCCTGGAGTGTAATTACACACAACACTGAAGCTTTCTTT. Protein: CAWSVITHNTEAFF.

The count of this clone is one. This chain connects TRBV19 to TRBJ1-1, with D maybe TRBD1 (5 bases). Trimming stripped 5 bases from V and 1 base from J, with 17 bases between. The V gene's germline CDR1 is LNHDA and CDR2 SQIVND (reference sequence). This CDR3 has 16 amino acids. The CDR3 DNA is TGTGCCAGTAGTCCAGGGACCGGGGCGGGGAACACTGAAGCTTTCTTT. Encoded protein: CASSPGTGAGNTEAFF.

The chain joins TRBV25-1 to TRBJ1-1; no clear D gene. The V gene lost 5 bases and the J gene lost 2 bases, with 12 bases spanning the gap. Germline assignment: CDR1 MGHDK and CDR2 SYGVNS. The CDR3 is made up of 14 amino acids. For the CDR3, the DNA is TGTGCCAGCAGTTTAGGGTTTGGAAACACTGAAGCTTTCTTT. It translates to CASSLGFGNTEAFF.

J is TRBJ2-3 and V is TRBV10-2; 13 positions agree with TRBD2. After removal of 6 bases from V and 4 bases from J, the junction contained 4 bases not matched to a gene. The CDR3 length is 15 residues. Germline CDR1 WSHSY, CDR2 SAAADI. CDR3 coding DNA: TGCGCCAGCAGGAAACTAGCGGGAGGGGCAGATACGCAGTATTTT. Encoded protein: CASRKLAGGADTQYF.

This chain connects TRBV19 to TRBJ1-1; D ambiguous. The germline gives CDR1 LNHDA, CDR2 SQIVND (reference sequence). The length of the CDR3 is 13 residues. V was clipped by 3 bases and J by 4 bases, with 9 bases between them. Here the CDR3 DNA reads TGTGCCAGTAGTATCGACGGGTTCACTGAAGCTTTCTTT. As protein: CASSIDGFTEAFF.

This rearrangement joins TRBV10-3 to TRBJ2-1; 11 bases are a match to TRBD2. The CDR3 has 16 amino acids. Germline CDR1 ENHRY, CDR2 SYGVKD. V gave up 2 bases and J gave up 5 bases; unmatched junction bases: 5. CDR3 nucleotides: TGTGCCATCAGTGAGGCTAGCGGGAGGATACACAATGAGCAGTTCTTC. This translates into CAISEASGRIHNEQFF.

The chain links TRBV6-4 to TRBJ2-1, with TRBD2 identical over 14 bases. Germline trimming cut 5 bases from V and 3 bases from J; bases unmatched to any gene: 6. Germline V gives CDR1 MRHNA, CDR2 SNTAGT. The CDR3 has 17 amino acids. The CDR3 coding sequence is TGTGCCAGCAGTTTAGGGACTAGCGGGGGCCGCTACAATGAGCAGTTCTTC. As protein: CASSLGTSGGRYNEQFF.

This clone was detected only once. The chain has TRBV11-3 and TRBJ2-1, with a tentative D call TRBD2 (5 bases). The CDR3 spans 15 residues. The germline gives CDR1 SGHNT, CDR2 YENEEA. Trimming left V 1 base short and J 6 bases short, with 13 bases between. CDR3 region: CASSLVSRGSNEQFF. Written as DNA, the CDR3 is TGTGCCAGCAGCTTAGTCTCCCGGGGTAGCAATGAGCAGTTCTTC.

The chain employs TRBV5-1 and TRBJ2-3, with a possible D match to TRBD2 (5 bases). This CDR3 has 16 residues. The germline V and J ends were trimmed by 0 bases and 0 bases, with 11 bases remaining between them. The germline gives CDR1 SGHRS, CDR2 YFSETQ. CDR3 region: CASSLAVEGSTDTQYF. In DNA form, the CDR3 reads TGCGCCAGCAGCTTGGCCGTTGAGGGAAGCACAGATACGCAGTATTTT.

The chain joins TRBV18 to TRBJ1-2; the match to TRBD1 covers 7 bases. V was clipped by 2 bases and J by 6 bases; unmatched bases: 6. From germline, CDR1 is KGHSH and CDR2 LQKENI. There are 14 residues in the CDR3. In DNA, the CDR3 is TGTGCCAGCTCACCAGGCTTACAGGGGAATGGCTACACCTTC. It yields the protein CASSPGLQGNGYTF.